This T cell receptor (beta chain) was profiled in a study of blood T cell repertoires in COVID-19. From germline, CDR1 is MGHRA and CDR2 YSYEKL. This CDR3 contains 17 residues. Trimming took off 0 bases at V and 0 bases at J, with 12 bases between the two ends. Sequenced by immunoSEQ multiplex PCR; TCRdb stores in-frame clones only, minus some. The table shows about 220,000 clones, with approximately 82% occurring only once. The sequence was collected from a woman of 80 years or more with acute or convalescent COVID-19. V gene TRBV4-1 combines with J gene TRBJ1-5; the D gene is possibly TRBD1 (6 bases). Sequencing was performed on peripheral blood. The CDR3 loop reads CASSQEWTVNSNQPQHF. Written as DNA, the CDR3 is TGCGCCAGCAGCCAAGAATGGACAGTTAATAGCAATCAGCCCCAGCATTTT.